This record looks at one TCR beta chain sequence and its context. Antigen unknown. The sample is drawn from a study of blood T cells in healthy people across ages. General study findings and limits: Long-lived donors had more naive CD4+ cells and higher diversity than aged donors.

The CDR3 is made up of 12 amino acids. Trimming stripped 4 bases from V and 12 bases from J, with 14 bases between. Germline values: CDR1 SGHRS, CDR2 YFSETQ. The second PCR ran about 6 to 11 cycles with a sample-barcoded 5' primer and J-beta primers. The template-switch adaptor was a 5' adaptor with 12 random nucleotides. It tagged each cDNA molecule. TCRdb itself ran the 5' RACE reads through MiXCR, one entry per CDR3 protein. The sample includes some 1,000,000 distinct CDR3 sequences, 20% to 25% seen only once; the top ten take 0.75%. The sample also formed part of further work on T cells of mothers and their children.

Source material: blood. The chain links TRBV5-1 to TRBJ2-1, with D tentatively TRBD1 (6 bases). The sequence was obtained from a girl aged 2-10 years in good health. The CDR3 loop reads CASSPGEYGQFF. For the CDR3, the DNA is TGCGCCAGCAGCCCAGGGGAATATGGGCAGTTCTTC.